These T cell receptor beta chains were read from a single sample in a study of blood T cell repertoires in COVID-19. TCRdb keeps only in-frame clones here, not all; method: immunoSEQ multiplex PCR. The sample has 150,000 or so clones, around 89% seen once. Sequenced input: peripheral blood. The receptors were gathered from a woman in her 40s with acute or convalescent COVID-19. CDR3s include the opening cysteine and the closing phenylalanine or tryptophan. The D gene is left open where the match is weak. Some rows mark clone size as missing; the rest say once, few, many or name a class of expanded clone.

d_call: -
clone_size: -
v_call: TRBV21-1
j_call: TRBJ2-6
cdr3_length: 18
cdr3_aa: CASSSLQGGFAGANVLTF
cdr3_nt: TGTGCCAGCAGCTCCTTACAGGGGGGCTTCGCTGGGGCCAACGTCCTGACTTTC

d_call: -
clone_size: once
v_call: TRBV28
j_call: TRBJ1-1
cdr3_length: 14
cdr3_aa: CASSFQGARAEAFF
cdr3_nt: TGTGCCAGCAGTTTCCAAGGGGCCCGAGCCGAAGCTTTCTTT

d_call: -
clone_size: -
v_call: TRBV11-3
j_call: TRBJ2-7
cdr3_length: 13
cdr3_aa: CASSGLGPYEQYF
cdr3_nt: TGTGCCAGCAGCGGCCTTGGTCCCTACGAGCAGTACTTC

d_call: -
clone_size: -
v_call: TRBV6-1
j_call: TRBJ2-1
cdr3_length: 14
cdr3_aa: CASSDREFYNEQFF
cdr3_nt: TGTGCCAGCAGTGACCGGGAGTTCTACAATGAGCAGTTCTTC

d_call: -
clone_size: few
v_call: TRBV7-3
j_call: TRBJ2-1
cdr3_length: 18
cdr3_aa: CASSPTGGALSSYNEQFF
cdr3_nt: TGTGCCAGCAGCCCTACGGGCGGGGCCTTGAGCTCCTACAATGAGCAGTTCTTC

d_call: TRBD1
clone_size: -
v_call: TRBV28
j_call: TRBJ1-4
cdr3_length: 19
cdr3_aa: CASSFRRDRPNPGNEKLFF
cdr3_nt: TGTGCCAGCAGTTTCCGACGGGACAGACCAAACCCCGGTAATGAAAAACTGTTTTTT

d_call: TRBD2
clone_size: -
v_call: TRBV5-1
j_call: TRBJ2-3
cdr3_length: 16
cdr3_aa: CASSFLLAESTDTQYF
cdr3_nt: TGCGCCAGCAGCTTTTTACTAGCGGAGTCGACAGATACGCAGTATTTT

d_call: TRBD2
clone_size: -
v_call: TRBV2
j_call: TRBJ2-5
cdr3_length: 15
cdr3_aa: CASSGSGSPQETQYF
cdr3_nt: TGTGCCAGCAGTGGTAGCGGGAGTCCCCAAGAGACCCAGTACTTC

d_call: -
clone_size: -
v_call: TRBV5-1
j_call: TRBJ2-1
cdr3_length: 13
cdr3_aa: CATSSQNHNEQFF
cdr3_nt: TGCGCCACCTCATCGCAGAACCACAATGAGCAGTTCTTC

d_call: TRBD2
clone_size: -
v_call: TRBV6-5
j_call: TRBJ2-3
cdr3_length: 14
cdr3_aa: CASSPRLARDTQYF
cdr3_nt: TGTGCCAGCAGTCCAAGACTAGCGAGAGATACGCAGTATTTT

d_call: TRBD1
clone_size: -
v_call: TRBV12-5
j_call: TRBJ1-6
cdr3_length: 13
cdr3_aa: CASGMNRGSPLHF
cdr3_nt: TGTGCTAGTGGGATGAACAGGGGTTCACCCCTCCACTTT

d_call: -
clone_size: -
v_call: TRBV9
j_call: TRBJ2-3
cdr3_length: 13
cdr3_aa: CASSLLIADTQYF
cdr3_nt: TGTGCCAGCAGCCTCCTGATAGCGGATACGCAGTATTTT

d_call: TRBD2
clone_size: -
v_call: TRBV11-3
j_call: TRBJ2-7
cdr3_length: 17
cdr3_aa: CASSFGIAGAGVGEQYF
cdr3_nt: TGTGCCAGCAGCTTTGGGATAGCGGGAGCGGGGGTCGGCGAGCAGTACTTC

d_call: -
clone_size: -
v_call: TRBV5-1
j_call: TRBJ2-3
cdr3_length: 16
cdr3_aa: CASSLDTSIGTDTQYF
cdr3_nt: TGCGCCAGCAGCTTGGATACTAGTATCGGTACAGATACGCAGTATTTT

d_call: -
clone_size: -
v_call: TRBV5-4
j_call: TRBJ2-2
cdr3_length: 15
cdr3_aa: CASSLAGWDTGELFF
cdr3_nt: TGTGCCAGCAGCTTGGCAGGGTGGGACACCGGGGAGCTGTTTTTT

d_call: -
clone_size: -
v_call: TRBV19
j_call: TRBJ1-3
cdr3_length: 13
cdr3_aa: CASSTTSGNTIYF
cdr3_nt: TGTGCCAGTTCAACAACCTCTGGAAACACCATATATTTT

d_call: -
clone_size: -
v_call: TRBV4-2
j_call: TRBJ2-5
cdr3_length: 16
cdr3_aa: CASSQVGETNQETQYF
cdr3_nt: TGTGCCAGCAGCCAAGTAGGCGAGACAAACCAAGAGACCCAGTACTTC

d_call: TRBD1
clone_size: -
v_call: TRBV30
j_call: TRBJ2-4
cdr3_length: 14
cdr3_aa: CAWSHRTGLNIQYF
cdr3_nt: TGTGCCTGGAGCCACAGGACAGGGTTGAACATTCAGTACTTC

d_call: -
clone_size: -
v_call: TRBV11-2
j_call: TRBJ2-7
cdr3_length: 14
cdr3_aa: CASSPDTRSYEQYF
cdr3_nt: TGTGCCAGCAGCCCGGACACCAGGTCCTACGAGCAGTACTTC

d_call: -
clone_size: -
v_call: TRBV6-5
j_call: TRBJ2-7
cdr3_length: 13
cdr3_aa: CASINRDTYEQYF
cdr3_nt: TGTGCCAGCATTAACAGGGATACCTACGAGCAGTACTTC

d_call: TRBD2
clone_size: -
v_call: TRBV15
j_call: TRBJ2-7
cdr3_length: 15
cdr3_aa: CATSSISGSKDEQYF
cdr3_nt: TGTGCCACCAGCAGTATTAGCGGGAGTAAAGACGAGCAGTACTTC

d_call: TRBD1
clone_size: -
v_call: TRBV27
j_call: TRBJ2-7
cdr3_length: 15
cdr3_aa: CASSPGGQSAYEQYF
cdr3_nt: TGTGCCAGCAGCCCTGGGGGACAGTCCGCCTACGAGCAGTACTTC

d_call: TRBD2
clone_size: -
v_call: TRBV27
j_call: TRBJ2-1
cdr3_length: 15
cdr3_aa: CASSLGGGTLNEQFF
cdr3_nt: TGTGCCAGCAGTTTAGGCGGGGGGACCCTCAATGAGCAGTTCTTC

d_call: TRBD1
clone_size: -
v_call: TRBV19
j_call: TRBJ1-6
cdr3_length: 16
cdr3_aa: CASSIGQGGTNSPLHF
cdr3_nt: TGTGCCAGTAGTATCGGACAGGGGGGTACGAATTCACCCCTCCACTTT

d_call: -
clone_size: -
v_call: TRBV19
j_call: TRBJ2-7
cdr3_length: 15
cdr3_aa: CASSMDSRSSYEQYF
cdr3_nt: TGTGCCAGTAGTATGGACTCGCGGAGCTCCTACGAGCAGTACTTC

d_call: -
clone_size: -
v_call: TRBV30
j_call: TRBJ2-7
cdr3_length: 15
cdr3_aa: CAWSYWRENSYEQYF
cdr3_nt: TGTGCCTGGAGTTATTGGAGGGAGAACAGCTACGAGCAGTACTTC

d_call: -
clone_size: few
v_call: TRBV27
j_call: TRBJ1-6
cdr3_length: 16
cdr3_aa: CASSLYRASYNSPLHF
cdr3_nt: TGTGCCAGCAGTTTATACCGCGCCTCCTATAATTCACCCCTCCACTTT

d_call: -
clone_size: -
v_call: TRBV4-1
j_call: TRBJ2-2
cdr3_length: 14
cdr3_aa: CASSQVLGAGELFF
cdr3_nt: TGCGCCAGCAGCCAAGTGCTCGGGGCCGGGGAGCTGTTTTTT

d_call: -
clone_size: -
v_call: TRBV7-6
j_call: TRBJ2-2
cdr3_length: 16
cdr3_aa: CASSGGTATNTGELFF
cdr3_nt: TGTGCCAGCAGCGGAGGGACAGCCACGAACACCGGGGAGCTGTTTTTT

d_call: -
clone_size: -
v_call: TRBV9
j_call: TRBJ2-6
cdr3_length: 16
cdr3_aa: CASNTGPSSGANVLTF
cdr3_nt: TGTGCCAGCAACACAGGGCCCAGCTCTGGGGCCAACGTCCTGACTTTC

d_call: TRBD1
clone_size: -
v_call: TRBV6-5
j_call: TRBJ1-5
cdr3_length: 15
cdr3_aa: CASRSGTGWNQPQHF
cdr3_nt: TGTGCCAGCAGGTCTGGGACAGGATGGAATCAGCCCCAGCATTTT

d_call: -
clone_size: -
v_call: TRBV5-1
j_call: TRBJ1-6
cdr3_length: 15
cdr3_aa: CASSLGWGADSPLHF
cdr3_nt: TGCGCCAGCAGCTTGGGTTGGGGCGCGGATTCACCCCTCCACTTT

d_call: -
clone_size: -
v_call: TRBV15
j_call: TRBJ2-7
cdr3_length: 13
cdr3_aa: CATSRDRGYEQYF
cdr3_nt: TGTGCCACCAGCAGAGATCGGGGTTACGAGCAGTACTTC

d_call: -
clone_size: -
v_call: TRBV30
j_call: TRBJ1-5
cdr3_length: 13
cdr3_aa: CAWSVGQNQPQHF
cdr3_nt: TGTGCCTGGAGTGTTGGGCAGAATCAGCCCCAGCATTTT

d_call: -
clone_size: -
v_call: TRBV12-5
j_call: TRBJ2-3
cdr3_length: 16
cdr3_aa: CASGQILTGDWDTQYF
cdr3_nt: TGTGCTAGTGGCCAAATACTAACGGGAGACTGGGATACGCAGTATTTT

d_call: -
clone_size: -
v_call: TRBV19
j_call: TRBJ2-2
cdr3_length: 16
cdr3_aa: CASTNYPGTATGELFF
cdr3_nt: TGTGCCAGTACCAATTACCCCGGGACTGCCACCGGGGAGCTGTTTTTT

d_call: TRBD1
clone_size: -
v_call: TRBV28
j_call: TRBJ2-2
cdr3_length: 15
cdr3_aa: CASSTTGEYTGELFF
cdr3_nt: TGTGCCAGCAGTACGACAGGGGAGTATACCGGGGAGCTGTTTTTT

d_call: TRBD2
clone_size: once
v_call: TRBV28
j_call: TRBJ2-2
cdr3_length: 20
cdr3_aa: CASSFRGLAGGESNTGELFF
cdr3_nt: TGTGCCAGCAGTTTCCGTGGACTAGCGGGGGGTGAGTCGAACACCGGGGAGCTGTTTTTT

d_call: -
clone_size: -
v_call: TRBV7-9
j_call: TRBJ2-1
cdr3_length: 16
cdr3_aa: CASSLRKVEAYNEQFF
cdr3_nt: TGTGCCAGCAGCTTAAGGAAGGTGGAGGCGTACAATGAGCAGTTCTTC

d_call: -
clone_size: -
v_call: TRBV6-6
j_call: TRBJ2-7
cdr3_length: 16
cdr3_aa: CASSYSTPDNSYEQYF
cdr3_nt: TGTGCCAGCAGTTACTCGACCCCGGACAACTCCTACGAGCAGTACTTC

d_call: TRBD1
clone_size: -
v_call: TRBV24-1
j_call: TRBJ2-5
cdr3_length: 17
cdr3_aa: CATSDLTGTGAGETQYF
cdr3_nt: TGTGCCACCAGTGATTTGACGGGGACAGGGGCCGGCGAGACCCAGTACTTC

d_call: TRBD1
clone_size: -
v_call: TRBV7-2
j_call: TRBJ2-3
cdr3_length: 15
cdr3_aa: CASSQTGQETDTQYF
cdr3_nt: TGTGCCAGCAGCCAGACAGGGCAGGAGACAGATACGCAGTATTTT

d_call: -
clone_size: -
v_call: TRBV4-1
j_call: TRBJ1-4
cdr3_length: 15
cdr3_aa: CASSQVGAVNEKLFF
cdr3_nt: TGCGCCAGCAGCCAAGTGGGGGCGGTTAATGAAAAACTGTTTTTT

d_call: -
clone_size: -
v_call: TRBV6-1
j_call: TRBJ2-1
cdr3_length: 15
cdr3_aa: CASSEWVGQALEQFF
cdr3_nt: TGTGCCAGCAGTGAATGGGTGGGGCAGGCGTTAGAGCAGTTCTTC

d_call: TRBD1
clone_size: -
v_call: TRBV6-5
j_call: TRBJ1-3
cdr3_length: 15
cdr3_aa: CASRTDRGPGNTIYF
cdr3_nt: TGTGCCAGCAGAACTGACAGGGGGCCTGGAAACACCATATATTTT

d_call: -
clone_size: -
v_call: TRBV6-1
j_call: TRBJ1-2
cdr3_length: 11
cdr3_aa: CASSDMSGYTF
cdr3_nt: TGTGCCAGCAGTGATATGAGTGGCTACACCTTC

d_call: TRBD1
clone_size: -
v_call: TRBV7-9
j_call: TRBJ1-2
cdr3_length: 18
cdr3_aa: CASSLSAAEGTGADGYTF
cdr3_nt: TGTGCCAGCAGCTTAAGCGCAGCGGAAGGGACAGGGGCTGATGGCTACACCTTC

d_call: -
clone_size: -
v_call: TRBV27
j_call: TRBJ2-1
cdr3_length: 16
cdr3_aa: CASSLQTGVVGNEQFF
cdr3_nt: TGTGCCAGCAGTTTACAAACGGGGGTGGTTGGCAATGAGCAGTTCTTC

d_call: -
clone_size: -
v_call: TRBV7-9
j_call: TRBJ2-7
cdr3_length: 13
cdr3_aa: CASSLNSGNEQYF
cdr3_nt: TGTGCCAGCAGCTTAAACTCAGGGAACGAGCAGTACTTC

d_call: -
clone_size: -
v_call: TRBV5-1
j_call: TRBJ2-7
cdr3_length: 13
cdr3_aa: CASSSTGFYEQYF
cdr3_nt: TGCGCCAGCAGCTCAACAGGATTCTACGAGCAGTACTTC

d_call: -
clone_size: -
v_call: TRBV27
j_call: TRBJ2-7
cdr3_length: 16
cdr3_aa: CASSFIYQGFSLEQYF
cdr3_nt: TGTGCCAGCAGTTTTATCTATCAGGGGTTCTCGCTCGAGCAGTACTTC

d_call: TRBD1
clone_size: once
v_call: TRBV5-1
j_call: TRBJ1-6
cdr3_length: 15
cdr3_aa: CASSPGQGIWSPLHF
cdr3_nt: TGCGCCAGCAGCCCCGGACAGGGCATTTGGTCACCCCTCCACTTT